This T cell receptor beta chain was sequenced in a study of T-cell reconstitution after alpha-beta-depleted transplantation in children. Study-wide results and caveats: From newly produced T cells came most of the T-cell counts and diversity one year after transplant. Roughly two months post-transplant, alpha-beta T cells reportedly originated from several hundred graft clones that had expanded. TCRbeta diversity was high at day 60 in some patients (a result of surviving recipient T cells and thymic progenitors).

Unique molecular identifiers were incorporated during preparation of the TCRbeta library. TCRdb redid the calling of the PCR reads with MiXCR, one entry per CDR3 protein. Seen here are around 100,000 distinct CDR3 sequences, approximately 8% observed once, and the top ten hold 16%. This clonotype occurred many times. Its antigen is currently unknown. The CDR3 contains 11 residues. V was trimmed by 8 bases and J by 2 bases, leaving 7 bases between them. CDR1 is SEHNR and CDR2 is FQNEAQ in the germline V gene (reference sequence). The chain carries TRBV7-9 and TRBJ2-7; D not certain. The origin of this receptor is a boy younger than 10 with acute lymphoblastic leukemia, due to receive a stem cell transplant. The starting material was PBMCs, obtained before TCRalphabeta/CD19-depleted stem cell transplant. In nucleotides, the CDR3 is TGTGCCAGCGCCGGACCCTACGAGCAGTACTTC. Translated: CASAGPYEQYF.